Sequencing of this TCR beta chain was carried out in a study of response to subunit inactivated influenza vaccine. Study-wide points: It was suggested by the authors that few new T cells are recruited by each seasonal influenza vaccination.

In regard to this clonotype: Its antigen remains unidentified.

Germline V gene sequence: CDR1 MNHEY, CDR2 SVGEGT. J gave up 0 bases and V 5 bases, and 7 bases lay outside the gene matches. The CDR3 is 16 amino acids. Each CDR3 protein gets one entry after TCRdb re-called the RT-PCR reads with MiXCR. The table has about 150,000 distinct CDR3 sequences, around a tenth seen once. The clonotype comes from a man aged 45-69 years who received an inactivated influenza vaccine. The rearrangement links TRBV6-2 or TRBV6-3 to TRBJ2-5, with 9 bases aligning to TRBD2. The sequenced sample was CD8+ T cells sorted from PBMCs, obtained around 25 months after vaccination. For the CDR3, the DNA is TGTGCCAGCAGTCACCGGACTAGCGAGTACCAAGAGACCCAGTACTTC. Translating gives CASSHRTSEYQETQYF.